This T cell receptor beta chain appears in the sequencing data of a study of T cell repertoires in cytomegalovirus infection. Looking at the study overall: Both recently identified HLA-C-restricted and well-studied HLA-B-restricted CMV epitopes were used in the study.

TCRdb re-called the reads with MiXCR, one entry per CDR3 protein. The profile shows roughly 700,000 distinct CDR3 sequences, approximately 33% of them singletons. This clonotype was observed a few times. The target antigen is unknown. The CDR3 has 12 amino acids. Between the trimmed V and J ends, which lost 6 bases and 2 bases, there was a span of 7 bases. Study-level results: Totalled public TCR beta family frequency picked out people who carried CMV plus the relevant HLA.

V and J are TRBV12-3 or TRBV12-4 and TRBJ1-1; no reliable D call. Sequences were derived from cultured PBMCs, sampled from culture after CMV antigen stimulation. The sequence was collected from a human donor in good health (CMV status not recorded). Some clones in this sample may be carry-over from other donors' samples. Written as DNA, the CDR3 is TGTGCCAGCAGAACATTTAACACTGAAGCTTTCTTT. This translates into CASRTFNTEAFF.